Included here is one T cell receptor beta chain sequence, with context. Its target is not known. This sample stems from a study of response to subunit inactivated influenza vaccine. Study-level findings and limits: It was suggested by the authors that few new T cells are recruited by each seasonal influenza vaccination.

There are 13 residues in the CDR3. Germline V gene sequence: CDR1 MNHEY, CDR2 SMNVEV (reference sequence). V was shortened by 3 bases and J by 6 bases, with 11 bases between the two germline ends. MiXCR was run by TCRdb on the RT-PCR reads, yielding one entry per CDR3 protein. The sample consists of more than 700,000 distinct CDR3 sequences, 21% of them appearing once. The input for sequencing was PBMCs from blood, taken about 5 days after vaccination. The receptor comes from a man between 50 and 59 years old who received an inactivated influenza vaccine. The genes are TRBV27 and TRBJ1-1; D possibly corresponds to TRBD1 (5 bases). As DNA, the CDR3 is TGTGCCAGCAGTTTTGGGACGACGTCTGAAGCTTTCTTT. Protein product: CASSFGTTSEAFF.